This T cell receptor beta chain appears in the sequencing data of a study of blood T cells in healthy people across ages. V shed 5 bases and J shed 4 bases, with 17 bases lying between them. The CDR3 runs 15 residues. CDR1 SGHTA and CDR2 FQGNSA come from the germline V gene. It was with a sample-barcoded 5' primer and a J-beta primer mix that a second PCR of about 6 to 11 cycles was run. TCRdb used MiXCR to reprocess the 5' RACE reads, holding one entry per CDR3 protein. The data hold about 1.1 million distinct CDR3 sequences, with more than 30% observed a single time. This chain uses TRBV7-2 with TRBJ1-2, with TRBD1 as a possible D gene (6 bases). The sequencing input was blood. This TCR was sampled from a man aged 18-30 years in good health. The CDR3 DNA sequence: TGTGCCAGCAGCGCTGCTATGGGGGCAGTCTATGGCTACACCTTC. Translated, it gives CASSAAMGAVYGYTF.